These 7 T cell receptor beta chains came from one sample sequenced in a study of blood T cell repertoires in COVID-19. The data were produced by immunoSEQ multiplex PCR, yet TCRdb's version contains in-frame clones alone and is incomplete. The sample lists under 250,000 clones; around 84% were seen once. Material for sequencing was peripheral blood. These receptors were obtained from a woman between 55 and 75 years old who had recovered from COVID-19.

Notes on this clone: A read error may produce the germline difference seen at one junction end. The rearrangement links TRBV7-9 to TRBJ2-1; 9 bases map to TRBD2. The CDR3 length is 18 residues. Germline V CDR1 and CDR2: SEHNR, FQNEAQ (reference sequence). The CDR3 is CASSFSALKRGAYNEQFF. CDR3 coding DNA: TGTGCCAGCAGCTTTAGCGCTCTGAAGCGGGGGGCCTATAATGAGCAGTTCTTC.

This clone was counted a single time. The chain is built from TRBV12-5 and TRBJ2-3, with TRBD1 matching over 8 bases. The germline V gene encodes CDR1 LGHNT and CDR2 FRNRAP. This CDR3 has 17 amino acids. The J segment lost 1 base and the V segment lost 6 bases, leaving 12 bases of the junction unmatched. The chain's CDR3 is CASGPGQGDWGTDTQYF. The CDR3 nucleotides are TGTGCTAGTGGCCCCGGACAGGGAGATTGGGGCACAGATACGCAGTATTTT.

The chain uses TRBV4-3 and TRBJ2-1, with TRBD2 matching over 9 bases. Germline values: CDR1 LGHNA, CDR2 YSLEER. V trimming: 0 bases; J trimming: 6 bases; junction bases outside the gene matches: 6. This CDR3 is 16 amino acids long. CDR3 amino acids: CASSQDLGTSSNEQFF. Here the CDR3 DNA reads TGCGCCAGCAGCCAAGACTTGGGGACTAGCAGCAATGAGCAGTTCTTC.

The rearrangement links TRBV9 to TRBJ1-4, with D maybe TRBD1 (6 bases). This CDR3 has 15 amino acids. Per the germline V gene, CDR1 is SGDLS and CDR2 is YYNGEE. Trimming shortened V by 3 bases and J by 4 bases, and 13 bases separated the two germline ends. The CDR3 region has the DNA TGTGCCAGCAGCGCCCGACAGGCAGTTAATGAAAAACTGTTTTTT. Its translation: CASSARQAVNEKLFF. The whole variable domain, filled in from reference TRBV9 and TRBJ1-4, reads DSGVTQTPKHLITATGQRVTLRCSPRSGDLSVYWYQQSLDQGLQFLIQYYNGEERAKGNILERFSAQQFPDLHSELNLSSLELGDSALYFCASSARQAVNEKLFFGSGTQLSVL.

The rearrangement joins TRBV2 to TRBJ1-6; D not resolved. Germline lookup yields CDR1 SNHLY and CDR2 FYNNEI. The V end was cut by 5 bases, the J end by 7 bases, with 6 bases between. The CDR3 covers 12 residues. CDR3 in amino acids: CASSSGNSPLHF. CDR3 DNA: TGTGCCAGCAGTTCGGGGAATTCACCCCTCCACTTT. The whole variable domain, filled in from reference TRBV2 and TRBJ1-6, reads EPEVTQTPSHQVTQMGQEVILRCVPISNHLYFYWYRQILGQKVEFLVSFYNNEISEKSEIFDDQFSVERPDGSNFTLKIRSTKLEDSAMYFCASSSGNSPLHFGNGTRLTVT.

This rearrangement joins TRBV11-2 to TRBJ2-5, with D tentatively TRBD2 (5 bases). The germline V gene has CDR1 SGHAT and CDR2 FQNNGV. V lost 1 base, J lost 4 bases, and 13 bases lay in between. CDR3 length equals 15 residues. The CDR3 sequence is CASSLAGRRGETQYF. CDR3 DNA sequence: TGTGCCAGCAGCTTAGCCGGACGCCGGGGAGAGACCCAGTACTTC.

This rearrangement joins TRBV21-1 to TRBJ2-1; the table's D call, TRBD2, was not checked against the DNA. TRBV21-1 is given as a pseudogene. The CDR3 extends over 15 amino acids. Written as DNA, the CDR3 is TGTGCCACCCAAACCCCTGCCGCTAGCTACAATGAGCAGTTCTTC. Protein sequence: CATQTPAASYNEQFF.